The 2 T cell receptor beta chains in this list originate from one sample, sequenced in a study of T cell responses to AZD1222 COVID-19 vaccine. Measured with immunoSEQ multiplex PCR; TCRdb has only the in-frame clones, and not every one. In the table there are roughly 120,000 clones, 88% of which are singletons. The sample in question was peripheral blood, obtained on day 0 of MenACWY control vaccination. The receptor source for this set is an adult in good health.

This clone was observed once. The rearrangement joins TRBV7-3 to TRBJ2-1; weak D call: TRBD2 (6 bases). From germline, CDR1 is SGHTA and CDR2 FQGTGA. Trimming removed 1 base at V and 4 bases at J, with 11 bases between. The CDR3 runs 15 residues. The CDR3 region has the DNA TGTGCCAGCAGCTTAATGGAGGGATTGTACAATGAGCAGTTCTTC. This translates into CASSLMEGLYNEQFF.

This chain links TRBV5-4 with TRBJ2-7; D gene unclear. This CDR3 is built from 14 residues. The germline CDR1 and CDR2 sequences are SGHNT and YYREEE (reference sequence). The V gene lost 2 bases and the J gene lost 0 bases, with 9 bases spanning the gap. Written as DNA, the CDR3 is TGTGCCAGCAGCTTCGACTTGAGCTCCTACGAGCAGTACTTC. It specifies CASSFDLSSYEQYF.